A selection of T cell receptor beta chains follows, all from one sample in a study of T cell changes during pregnancy in multiple sclerosis. Generated by immunoSEQ multiplex PCR, the TCRdb table keeps only in-frame clones and is missing some. The table records under 85,000 clones, around nine tenths of them present only once. Sequenced here: CD4+ T cells from peripheral blood mononuclear cells, sampled before pregnancy. These receptors were taken from a female donor with multiple sclerosis, enrolled in a pregnancy study. CDR3s include the opening cysteine and the closing phenylalanine or tryptophan. The D gene is left open where the match is weak. Clone size is given for some rows only: seen once, a few or many times, or a class if the clone is expanded.

d_call,v_call,clone_size,cdr3_length,j_call,cdr3_aa,cdr3_nt
.,TRBV5-6,.,15,TRBJ1-2,CASSLRGKTGYGYTF,TGTGCCAGCAGCCTCCGAGGAAAGACAGGCTATGGCTACACCTTC
.,TRBV9,.,15,TRBJ1-1,CASSVGGVPNTEAFF,TGTGCCAGCAGCGTAGGGGGCGTCCCGAACACTGAAGCTTTCTTT
.,TRBV19,few,12,TRBJ1-2,CASSMQGNGYTF,TGTGCCAGTAGTATGCAGGGTAATGGCTACACCTTC
.,TRBV7-2,.,14,TRBJ2-3,CASSLAQGLDTQYF,TGTGCCAGCAGCTTAGCTCAGGGGTTGGATACGCAGTATTTT
.,TRBV5-1,.,15,TRBJ1-1,CASSIQVGGRTEAFF,TGCGCCAGCAGCATACAGGTCGGGGGGCGAACTGAAGCTTTCTTT
TRBD1,TRBV28,.,17,TRBJ2-7,CASSSRHRGSTAYEQYF,TGTGCCAGCAGCTCCAGACACAGGGGATCCACGGCCTACGAGCAGTACTTC
TRBD2,TRBV7-8,.,14,TRBJ2-7,CASSLSGGAYEQYF,TGTGCCAGCAGCTTAAGCGGGGGGGCCTACGAGCAGTACTTC
.,TRBV19,.,11,TRBJ2-1,CASSIRAEQFF,TGTGCCAGTAGTATCAGGGCTGAGCAGTTCTTC
TRBD1,TRBV5-5,.,15,TRBJ2-1,CASSLGGTAYNEQFF,TGTGCCAGCAGCTTGGGGGGGACAGCCTACAATGAGCAGTTCTTC
.,TRBV28,.,15,TRBJ1-4,CASSLSVPGNEKLFF,TGTGCCAGCAGTTTATCCGTACCGGGTAATGAAAAACTGTTTTTT
.,TRBV7-3,.,14,TRBJ1-1,CASSLKGGTAEAFF,TGTGCCAGCAGCTTAAAGGGGGGGACGGCTGAAGCTTTCTTT
.,TRBV19,.,13,TRBJ2-5,CASSPGRQETQYF,TGTGCCAGTAGTCCGGGGAGGCAAGAGACCCAGTACTTC
TRBD2,TRBV19,once,16,TRBJ2-3,CASSIEAGADTDTQYF,TGTGCCAGTAGTATAGAAGCGGGGGCAGACACAGATACGCAGTATTTT
.,TRBV7-3,.,14,TRBJ2-1,CASSQDRGGSEQFF,TGTGCCAGCAGCCAAGACAGGGGAGGGAGTGAGCAGTTCTTC
.,TRBV28,.,11,TRBJ1-1,CASWRNTEAFF,TGTGCCAGTTGGAGGAACACTGAAGCTTTCTTT
TRBD1,TRBV5-1,once,15,TRBJ2-1,CASNPSGGAYNEQFF,TGCGCCAGCAACCCCTCAGGGGGCGCGTACAATGAGCAGTTCTTC
TRBD1,TRBV28,.,14,TRBJ1-5,CASSLDRGNQPQHF,TGTGCCAGCAGTTTGGACAGGGGCAATCAGCCCCAGCATTTT
.,TRBV12-5,.,13,TRBJ1-1,CASGFEANTEAFF,TGTGCTAGTGGTTTTGAAGCGAACACTGAAGCTTTCTTT
TRBD2,TRBV19,.,12,TRBJ2-3,CASSRTSDTQYF,TGTGCCAGTAGTAGGACTAGTGATACGCAGTATTTT
.,TRBV7-9,.,15,TRBJ2-1,CASSLGSGVVNEQFF,TGTGCCAGCAGCTTAGGTTCCGGGGTCGTTAATGAGCAGTTCTTC
TRBD1,TRBV5-6,.,16,TRBJ1-3,CASSPGQGSWGNTIYF,TGTGCCAGCAGCCCAGGACAGGGTTCGTGGGGAAACACCATATATTTT
.,TRBV27,.,12,TRBJ1-4,CASSPGNEKLFF,TGTGCCAGCAGCCCGGGGAATGAAAAACTGTTTTTT
TRBD2,TRBV5-4,.,18,TRBJ2-1,CASSSGLAGTRSYNEQFF,TGTGCCAGCAGCTCGGGACTAGCGGGTACTCGCTCCTACAATGAGCAGTTCTTC
.,TRBV7-2,.,14,TRBJ1-5,CASSMTDNNQPQHF,TGTGCCAGCAGCATGACGGACAACAATCAGCCCCAGCATTTT
.,TRBV2,.,13,TRBJ1-1,CAARRQTNTEAFF,TGTGCCGCCCGGCGGCAGACGAACACTGAAGCTTTCTTT
TRBD1,TRBV28,.,13,TRBJ1-2,CASSFQGGYGYTF,TGTGCCAGCAGTTTCCAGGGGGGCTATGGCTACACCTTC
.,TRBV15,.,14,TRBJ1-3,CATSRAGSGNTIYF,TGTGCCACCAGCCGTGCAGGGTCTGGAAACACCATATATTTT
.,TRBV7-2,.,14,TRBJ1-2,CASSLDRVVYGYTF,TGTGCCAGCAGCTTAGACAGGGTGGTCTATGGCTACACCTTC
TRBD1,TRBV6-1,.,13,TRBJ1-2,CASRATGPGGYTF,TGTGCCAGCAGGGCGACAGGGCCTGGTGGCTACACCTTC
.,TRBV5-1,.,14,TRBJ2-5,CASSLSGFQETQYF,TGCGCCAGCAGCTTATCAGGGTTCCAAGAGACCCAGTACTTC
TRBD2,TRBV25-1,.,14,TRBJ2-5,CASRQAGAGKTQYF,TGTGCCAGCAGACAAGCGGGAGCTGGAAAGACCCAGTACTTC
.,TRBV10-3,.,14,TRBJ2-5,CAISVAEGGETQYF,TGTGCCATCAGTGTCGCCGAGGGAGGCGAGACCCAGTACTTC
.,TRBV6-1,.,14,TRBJ1-5,CASSVSVSNQPQHF,TGTGCCAGCAGTGTATCAGTCAGCAATCAGCCCCAGCATTTT
TRBD2,TRBV2,.,13,TRBJ2-5,CASKPAGEETQYF,TGTGCCAGCAAACCAGCGGGGGAAGAGACCCAGTACTTC
TRBD2,TRBV12-5,.,13,TRBJ2-3,CASGTSGGGTQYF,TGTGCTAGTGGGACTAGCGGGGGGGGGACGCAGTATTTT
.,TRBV6-5,.,14,TRBJ1-1,CASSLRGGNTEAFF,TGTGCCAGCAGTTTAAGGGGGGGGAACACTGAAGCTTTCTTT
.,TRBV5-4,.,17,TRBJ2-4,CASSSAGEKAAKNIQYF,TGTGCCAGCAGCTCCGCAGGGGAAAAGGCAGCCAAAAACATTCAGTACTTC
.,TRBV9,.,13,TRBJ2-1,CASSVRLTGEQFF,TGTGCCAGCAGCGTTAGACTAACCGGGGAGCAGTTCTTC
.,TRBV6-5,.,16,TRBJ1-1,CASSYSWAGSETEAFF,TGTGCCAGCAGTTACAGTTGGGCAGGGTCGGAAACTGAAGCTTTCTTT
.,TRBV15,.,14,TRBJ2-7,CATSRDLEGYEQYF,TGTGCCACCAGCAGAGATCTGGAGGGATACGAGCAGTACTTC
TRBD1,TRBV7-9,.,14,TRBJ2-7,CASSSVRGPYEQYF,TGTGCCAGCAGCTCCGTCAGGGGGCCGTACGAGCAGTACTTC
TRBD1,TRBV7-2,once,16,TRBJ1-2,CASSLVKGQVGDGYTF,TGTGCCAGCAGCTTAGTAAAGGGACAGGTGGGAGATGGCTACACCTTC
TRBD1,TRBV15,.,19,TRBJ2-1,CATSRSFAAWDRAYNEQFF,TGTGCCACCAGCAGATCCTTCGCCGCTTGGGACAGGGCATACAATGAGCAGTTCTTC
TRBD1,TRBV5-1,.,15,TRBJ1-1,CASSLEARGQGEAFF,TGCGCCAGCAGCTTGGAGGCCAGGGGGCAGGGGGAAGCTTTCTTT